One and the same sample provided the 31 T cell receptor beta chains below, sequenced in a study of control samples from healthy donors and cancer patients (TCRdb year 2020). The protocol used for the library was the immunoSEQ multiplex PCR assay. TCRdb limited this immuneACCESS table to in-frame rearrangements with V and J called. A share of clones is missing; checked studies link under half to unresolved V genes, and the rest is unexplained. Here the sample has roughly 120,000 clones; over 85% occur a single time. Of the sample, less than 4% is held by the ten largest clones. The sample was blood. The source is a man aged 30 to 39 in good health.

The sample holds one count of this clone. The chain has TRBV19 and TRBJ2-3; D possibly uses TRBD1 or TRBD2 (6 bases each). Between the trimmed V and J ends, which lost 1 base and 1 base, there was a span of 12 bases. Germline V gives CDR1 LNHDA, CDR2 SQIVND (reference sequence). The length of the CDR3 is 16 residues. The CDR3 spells CASSIVGGLGTDTQYF. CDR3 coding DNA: TGTGCCAGTAGTATAGTAGGGGGGCTCGGCACAGATACGCAGTATTTT.

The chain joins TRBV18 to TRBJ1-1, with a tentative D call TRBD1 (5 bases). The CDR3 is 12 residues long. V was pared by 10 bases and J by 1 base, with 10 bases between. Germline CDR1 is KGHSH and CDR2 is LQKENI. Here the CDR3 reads CATSGQNTEAFF. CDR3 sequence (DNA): TGTGCCACGTCTGGACAGAACACTGAAGCTTTCTTT.

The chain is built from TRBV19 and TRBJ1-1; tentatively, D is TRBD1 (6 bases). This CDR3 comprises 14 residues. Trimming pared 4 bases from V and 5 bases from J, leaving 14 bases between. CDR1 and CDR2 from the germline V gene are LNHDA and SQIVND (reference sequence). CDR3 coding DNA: TGTGCCAGTAGTACTCTACAGGGTAGGACTGAAGCTTTCTTT. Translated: CASSTLQGRTEAFF.

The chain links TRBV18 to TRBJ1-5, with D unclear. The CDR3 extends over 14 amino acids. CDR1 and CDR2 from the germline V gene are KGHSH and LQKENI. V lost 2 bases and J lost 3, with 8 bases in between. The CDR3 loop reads CASSPVGDNQPQHF. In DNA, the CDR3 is TGTGCCAGCTCACCAGTTGGGGACAATCAGCCCCAGCATTTT. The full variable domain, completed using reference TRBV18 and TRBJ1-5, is NAGVMQNPRHLVRRRGQEARLRCSPMKGHSHVYWYRQLPEEGLKFMVYLQKENIIDESGMPKERFSAEFPKEGPSILRIQQVVRGDSAAYFCASSPVGDNQPQHFGDGTRLSIL.

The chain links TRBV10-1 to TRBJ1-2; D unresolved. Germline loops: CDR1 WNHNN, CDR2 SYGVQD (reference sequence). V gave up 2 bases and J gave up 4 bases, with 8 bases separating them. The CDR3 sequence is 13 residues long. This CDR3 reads CASSETKSYGYTF. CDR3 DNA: TGCGCCAGCAGTGAGACTAAAAGCTATGGCTACACCTTC.

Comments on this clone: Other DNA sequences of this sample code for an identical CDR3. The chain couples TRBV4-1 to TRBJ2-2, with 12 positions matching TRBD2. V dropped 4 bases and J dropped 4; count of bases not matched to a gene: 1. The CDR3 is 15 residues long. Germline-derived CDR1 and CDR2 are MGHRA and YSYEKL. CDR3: CASSRGLAGTGELFF. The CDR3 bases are TGCGCCAGCAGCCGGGGACTAGCGGGCACCGGGGAGCTGTTTTTT.

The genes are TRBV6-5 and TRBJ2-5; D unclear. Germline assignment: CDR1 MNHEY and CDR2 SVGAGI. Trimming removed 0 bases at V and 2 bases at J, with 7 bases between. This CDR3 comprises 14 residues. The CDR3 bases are TGTGCCAGCAGTTACTCTAGGCTACAAGAGACCCAGTACTTC. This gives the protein CASSYSRLQETQYF.

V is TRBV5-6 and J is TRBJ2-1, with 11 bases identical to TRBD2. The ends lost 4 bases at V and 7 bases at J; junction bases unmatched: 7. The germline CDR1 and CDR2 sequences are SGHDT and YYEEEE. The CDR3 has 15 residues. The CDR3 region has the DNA TGTGCCAGCAGCCGCCTAGCGGGGGGCGGGAATGAGCAGTTCTTC. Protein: CASSRLAGGGNEQFF.

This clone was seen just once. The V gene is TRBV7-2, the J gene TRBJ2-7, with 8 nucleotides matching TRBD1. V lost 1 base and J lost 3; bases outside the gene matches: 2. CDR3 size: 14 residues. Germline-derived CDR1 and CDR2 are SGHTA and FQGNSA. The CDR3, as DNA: TGTGCCAGCAGCTTAGGGACAGGGTACTACGAGCAGTACTTC. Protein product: CASSLGTGYYEQYF.

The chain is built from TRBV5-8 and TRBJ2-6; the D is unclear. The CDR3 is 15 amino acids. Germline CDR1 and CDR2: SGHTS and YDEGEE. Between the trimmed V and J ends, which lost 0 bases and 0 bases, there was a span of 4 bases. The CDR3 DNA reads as TGTGCCAGCAGCTTGGGGGGCTCTGGGGCCAACGTCCTGACTTTC. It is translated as CASSLGGSGANVLTF.

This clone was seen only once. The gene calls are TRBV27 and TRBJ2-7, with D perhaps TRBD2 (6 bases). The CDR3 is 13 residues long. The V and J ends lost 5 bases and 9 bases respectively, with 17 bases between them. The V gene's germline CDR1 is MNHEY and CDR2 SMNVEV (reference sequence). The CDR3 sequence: CASSPLEGGGQYF. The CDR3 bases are TGTGCCAGCAGTCCCCTCGAGGGAGGAGGGCAGTACTTC.

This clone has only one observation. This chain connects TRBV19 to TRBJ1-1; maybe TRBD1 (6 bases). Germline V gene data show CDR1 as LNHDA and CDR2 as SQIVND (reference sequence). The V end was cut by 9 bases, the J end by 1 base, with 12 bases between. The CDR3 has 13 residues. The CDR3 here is CASTKGGNTEAFF. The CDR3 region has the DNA TGTGCCAGCACCAAAGGGGGGAACACTGAAGCTTTCTTT.

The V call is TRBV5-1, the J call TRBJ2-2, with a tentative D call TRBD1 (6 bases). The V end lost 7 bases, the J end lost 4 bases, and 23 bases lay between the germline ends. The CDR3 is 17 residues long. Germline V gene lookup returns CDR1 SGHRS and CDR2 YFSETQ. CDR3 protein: CASGGTGQSDVTGELFF. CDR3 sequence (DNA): TGCGCCAGCGGGGGCACCGGTCAGTCGGATGTCACCGGGGAGCTGTTTTTT.

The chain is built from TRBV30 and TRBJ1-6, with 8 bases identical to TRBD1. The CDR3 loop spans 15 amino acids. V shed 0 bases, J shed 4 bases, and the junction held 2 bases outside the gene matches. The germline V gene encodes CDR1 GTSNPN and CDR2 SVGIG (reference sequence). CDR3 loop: CAWSVWDRYNSPLHF. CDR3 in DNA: TGTGCCTGGAGTGTATGGGACAGGTATAATTCACCCCTCCACTTT.

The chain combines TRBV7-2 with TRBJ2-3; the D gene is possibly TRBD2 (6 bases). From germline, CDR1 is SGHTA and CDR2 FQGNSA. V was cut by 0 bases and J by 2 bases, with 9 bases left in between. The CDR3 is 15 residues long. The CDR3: CASSLAARDTDTQYF. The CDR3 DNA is TGTGCCAGCAGCTTAGCGGCGCGGGACACAGATACGCAGTATTTT.

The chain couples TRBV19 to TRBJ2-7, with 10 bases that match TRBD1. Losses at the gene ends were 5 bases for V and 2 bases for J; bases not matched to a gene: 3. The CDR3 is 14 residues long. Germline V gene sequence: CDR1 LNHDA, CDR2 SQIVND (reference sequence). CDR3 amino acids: CASSSGQGAYEQYF. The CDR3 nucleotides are TGTGCCAGTAGTTCCGGACAGGGGGCCTACGAGCAGTACTTC.

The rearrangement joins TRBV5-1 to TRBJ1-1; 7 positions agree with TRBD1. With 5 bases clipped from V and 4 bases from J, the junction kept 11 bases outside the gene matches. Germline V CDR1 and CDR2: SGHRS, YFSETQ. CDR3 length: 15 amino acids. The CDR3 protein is CASRRQGGSRTEAFF. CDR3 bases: TGCGCCAGCAGAAGACAGGGAGGGTCTCGCACTGAAGCTTTCTTT.

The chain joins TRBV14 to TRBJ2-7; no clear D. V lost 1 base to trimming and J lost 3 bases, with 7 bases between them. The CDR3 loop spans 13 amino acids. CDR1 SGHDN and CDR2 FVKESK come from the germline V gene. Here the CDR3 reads CASSQGIHYEQYF. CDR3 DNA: TGTGCCAGCAGCCAAGGGATTCACTACGAGCAGTACTTC.

This CDR3 is CASSPVGGSGGVTDTQYF. For the CDR3, the DNA is TGTGCCAGCAGCCCAGTGGGAGGTAGCGGGGGTGTCACAGATACGCAGTATTTT. The gene calls are TRBV7-9 and TRBJ2-3; 9 nucleotides agree with TRBD2. This CDR3 has 18 amino acids. Looked up from germline, CDR1 is SEHNR and CDR2 is FQNEAQ (reference sequence). With 5 bases clipped from V and 2 bases from J, the junction kept 14 bases outside the gene matches.

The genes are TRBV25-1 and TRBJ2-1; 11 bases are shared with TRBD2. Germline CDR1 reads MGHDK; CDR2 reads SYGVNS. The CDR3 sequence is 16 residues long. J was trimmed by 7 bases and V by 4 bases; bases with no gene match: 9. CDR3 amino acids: CASSVIAGGPMNEQFF. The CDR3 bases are TGTGCCAGCAGTGTAATAGCGGGGGGGCCTATGAATGAGCAGTTCTTC.

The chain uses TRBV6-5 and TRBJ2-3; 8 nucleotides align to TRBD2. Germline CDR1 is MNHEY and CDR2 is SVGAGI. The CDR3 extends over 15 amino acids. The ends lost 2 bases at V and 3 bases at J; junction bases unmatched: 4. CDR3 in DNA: TGTGCCAGCAGTTACGGGACTAGGAGGACAGATACGCAGTATTTT. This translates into CASSYGTRRTDTQYF.

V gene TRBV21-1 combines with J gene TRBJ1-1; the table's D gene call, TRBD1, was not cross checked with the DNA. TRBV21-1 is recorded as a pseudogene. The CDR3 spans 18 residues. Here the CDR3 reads CASSKILSQGTRNTEAFF. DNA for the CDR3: TGTGCCAGCAGCAAAATCTTGTCGCAGGGGACGCGGAACACTGAAGCTTTCTTT.

This CDR3 is CASSETVNGYTF. CDR3 coding DNA: TGTGCCAGCAGCGAGACAGTCAATGGCTACACCTTC. The chain links TRBV28 to TRBJ1-2; TRBD1 is a possible D gene (5 bases). The V gene's germline CDR1 is MDHEN and CDR2 SYDVKM. V lost 6 bases and J 6 bases, leaving 11 bases between the germline ends. The length of the CDR3 is 12 residues.

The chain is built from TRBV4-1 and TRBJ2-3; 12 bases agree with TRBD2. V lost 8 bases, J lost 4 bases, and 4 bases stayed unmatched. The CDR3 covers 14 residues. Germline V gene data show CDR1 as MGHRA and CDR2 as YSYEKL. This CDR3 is CASGLAGLSDTQYF. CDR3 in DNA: TGCGCCAGCGGACTAGCGGGGCTGTCAGATACGCAGTATTTT.

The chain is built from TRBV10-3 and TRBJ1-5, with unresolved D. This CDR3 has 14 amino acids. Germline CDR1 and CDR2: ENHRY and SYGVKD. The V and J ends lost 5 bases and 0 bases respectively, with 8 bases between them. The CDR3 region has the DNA TGTGCCATCAGTTCCGACATTAGCAATCAGCCCCAGCATTTT. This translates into CAISSDISNQPQHF.

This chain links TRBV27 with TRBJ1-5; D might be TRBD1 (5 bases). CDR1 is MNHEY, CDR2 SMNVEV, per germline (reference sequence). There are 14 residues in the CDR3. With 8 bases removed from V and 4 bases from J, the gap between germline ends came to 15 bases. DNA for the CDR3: TGTGCCAGCGGCCTGGCAGGGCGAAATCAGCCCCAGCATTTT. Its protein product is CASGLAGRNQPQHF.

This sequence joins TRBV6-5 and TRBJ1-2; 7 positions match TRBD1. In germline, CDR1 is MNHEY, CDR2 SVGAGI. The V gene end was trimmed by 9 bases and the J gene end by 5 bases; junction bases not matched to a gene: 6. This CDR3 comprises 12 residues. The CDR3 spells CASFQTGYGYTF. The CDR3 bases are TGTGCCAGTTTCCAGACAGGGTATGGCTACACCTTC.

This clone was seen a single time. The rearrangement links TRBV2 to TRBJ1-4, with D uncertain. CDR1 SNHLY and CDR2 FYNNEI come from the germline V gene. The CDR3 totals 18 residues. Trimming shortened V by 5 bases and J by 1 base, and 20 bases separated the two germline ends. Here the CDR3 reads CASSWELSNPKTNEKLFF. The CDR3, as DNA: TGTGCCAGCAGTTGGGAGCTCTCAAATCCTAAAACTAATGAAAAACTGTTTTTT.

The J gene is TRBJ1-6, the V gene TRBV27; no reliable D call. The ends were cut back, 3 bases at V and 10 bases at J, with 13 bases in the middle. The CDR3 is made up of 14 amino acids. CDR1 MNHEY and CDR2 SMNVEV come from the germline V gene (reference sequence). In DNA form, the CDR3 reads TGTGCCAGCAGTTTGGGCCTTAGTGGGTCACCCCTCCACTTT. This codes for CASSLGLSGSPLHF.

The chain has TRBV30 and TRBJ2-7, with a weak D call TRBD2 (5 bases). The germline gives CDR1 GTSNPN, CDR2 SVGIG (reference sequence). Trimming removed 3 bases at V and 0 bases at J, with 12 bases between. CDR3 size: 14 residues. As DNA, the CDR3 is TGTGCCTGGAGGGATCCGGGGAGCTCCTACGAGCAGTACTTC. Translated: CAWRDPGSSYEQYF.

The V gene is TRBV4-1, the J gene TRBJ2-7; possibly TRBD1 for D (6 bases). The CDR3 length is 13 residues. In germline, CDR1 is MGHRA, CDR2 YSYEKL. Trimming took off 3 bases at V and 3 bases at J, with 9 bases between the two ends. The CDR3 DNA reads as TGCGCCAGCAGCCACAAACAGGGCTACGAGCAGTACTTC. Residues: CASSHKQGYEQYF.